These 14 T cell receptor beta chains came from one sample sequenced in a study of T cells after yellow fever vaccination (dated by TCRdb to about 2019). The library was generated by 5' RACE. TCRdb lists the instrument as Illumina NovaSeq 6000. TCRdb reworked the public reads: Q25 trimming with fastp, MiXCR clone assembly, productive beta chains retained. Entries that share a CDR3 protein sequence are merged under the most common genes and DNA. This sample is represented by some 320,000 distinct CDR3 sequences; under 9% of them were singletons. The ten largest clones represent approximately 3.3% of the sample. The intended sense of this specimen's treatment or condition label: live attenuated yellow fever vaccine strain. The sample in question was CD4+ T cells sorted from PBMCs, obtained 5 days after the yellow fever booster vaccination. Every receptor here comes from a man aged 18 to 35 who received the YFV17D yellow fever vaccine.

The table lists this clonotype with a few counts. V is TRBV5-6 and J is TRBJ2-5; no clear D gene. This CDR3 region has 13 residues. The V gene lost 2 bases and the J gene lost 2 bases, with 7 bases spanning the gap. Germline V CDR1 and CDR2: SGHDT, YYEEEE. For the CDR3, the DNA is TGTGCCAGCAGCTTTTGGGTTCAAGAGACCCAGTACTTC. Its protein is CASSFWVQETQYF.

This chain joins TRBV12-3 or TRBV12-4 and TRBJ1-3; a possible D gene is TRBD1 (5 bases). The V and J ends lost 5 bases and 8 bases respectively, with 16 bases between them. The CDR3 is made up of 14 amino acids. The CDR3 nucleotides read TGTGCCAGCAGTCCTTGGGGGTCTGGGGACACCATATATTTT. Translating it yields CASSPWGSGDTIYF.

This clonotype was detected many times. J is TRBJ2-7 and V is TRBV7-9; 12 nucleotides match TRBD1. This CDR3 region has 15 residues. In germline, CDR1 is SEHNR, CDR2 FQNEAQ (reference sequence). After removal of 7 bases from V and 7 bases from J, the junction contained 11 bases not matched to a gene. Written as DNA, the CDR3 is TGTGCCAGCACCGTAAAGGGACAGGGGGCTGGGGAGCAGTACTTC. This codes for CASTVKGQGAGEQYF.

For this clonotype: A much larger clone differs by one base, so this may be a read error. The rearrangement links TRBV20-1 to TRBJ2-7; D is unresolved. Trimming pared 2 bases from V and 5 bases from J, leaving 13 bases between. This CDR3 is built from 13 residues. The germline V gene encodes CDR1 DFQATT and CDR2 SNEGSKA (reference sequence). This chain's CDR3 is CSARNGQKNEQYF. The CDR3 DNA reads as TGCAGTGCTAGAAACGGGCAGAAAAACGAGCAGTACTTC.

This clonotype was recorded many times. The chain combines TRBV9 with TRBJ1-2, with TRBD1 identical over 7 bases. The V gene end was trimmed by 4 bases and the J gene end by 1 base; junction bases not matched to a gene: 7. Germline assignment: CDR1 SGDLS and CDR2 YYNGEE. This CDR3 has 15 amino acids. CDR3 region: CASSSGDRNNYGYTF. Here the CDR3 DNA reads TGTGCCAGCAGCTCCGGGGACAGAAATAACTATGGCTACACCTTC.

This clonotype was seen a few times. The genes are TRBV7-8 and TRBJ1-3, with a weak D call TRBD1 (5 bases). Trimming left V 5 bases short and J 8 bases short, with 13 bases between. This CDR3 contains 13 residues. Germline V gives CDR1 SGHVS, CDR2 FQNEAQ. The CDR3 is CASSRSGGDTIYF. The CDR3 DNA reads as TGTGCCAGCAGCCGGTCCGGGGGGGACACCATATATTTT.

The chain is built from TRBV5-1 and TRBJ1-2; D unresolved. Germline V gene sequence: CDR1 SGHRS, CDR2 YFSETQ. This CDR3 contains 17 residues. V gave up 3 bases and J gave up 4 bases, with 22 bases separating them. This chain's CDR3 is CASSWTPGRAEVYGYTF. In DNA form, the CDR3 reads TGCGCCAGCAGCTGGACTCCCGGACGGGCAGAAGTCTATGGCTACACCTTC.

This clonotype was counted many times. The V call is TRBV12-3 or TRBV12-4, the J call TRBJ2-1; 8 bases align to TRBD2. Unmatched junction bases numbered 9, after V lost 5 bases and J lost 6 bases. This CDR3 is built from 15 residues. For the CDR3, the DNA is TGTGCCAGCAGTCGGGGGGGGCCCGAGTTCAATGAGCAGTTCTTC. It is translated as CASSRGGPEFNEQFF.

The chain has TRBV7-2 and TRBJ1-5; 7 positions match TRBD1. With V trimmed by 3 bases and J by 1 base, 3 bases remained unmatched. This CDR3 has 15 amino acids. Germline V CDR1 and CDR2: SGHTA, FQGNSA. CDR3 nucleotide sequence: TGTGCCAGCAGCTTCAGGGGGGGAAGCAATCAGCCCCAGCATTTT. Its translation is CASSFRGGSNQPQHF.

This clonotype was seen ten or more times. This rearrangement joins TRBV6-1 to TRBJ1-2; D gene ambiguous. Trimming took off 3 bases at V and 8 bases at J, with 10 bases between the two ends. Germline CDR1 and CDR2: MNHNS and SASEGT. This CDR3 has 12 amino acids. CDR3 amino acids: CASSDRLSGYTF. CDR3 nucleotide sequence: TGTGCCAGCAGTGACCGTCTCTCAGGCTACACCTTC.

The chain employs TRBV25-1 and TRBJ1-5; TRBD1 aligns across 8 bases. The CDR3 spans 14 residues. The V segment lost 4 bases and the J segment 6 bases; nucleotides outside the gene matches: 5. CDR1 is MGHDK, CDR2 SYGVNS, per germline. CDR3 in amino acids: CASSATGGGQPQHF. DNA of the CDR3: TGTGCCAGCAGTGCCACAGGGGGAGGTCAGCCCCAGCATTTT.

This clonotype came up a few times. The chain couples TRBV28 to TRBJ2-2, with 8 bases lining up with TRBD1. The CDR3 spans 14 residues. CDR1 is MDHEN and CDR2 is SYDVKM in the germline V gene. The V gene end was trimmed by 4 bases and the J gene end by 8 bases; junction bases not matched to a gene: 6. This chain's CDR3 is CASSSPQGAGELFF. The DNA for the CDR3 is TGTGCCAGCAGTTCCCCCCAGGGGGCGGGGGAGCTGTTTTTT.

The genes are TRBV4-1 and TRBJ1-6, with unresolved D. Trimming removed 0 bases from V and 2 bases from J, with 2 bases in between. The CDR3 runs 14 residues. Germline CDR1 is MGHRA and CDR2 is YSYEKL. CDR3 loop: CASSQEPYNSPLHF. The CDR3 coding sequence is TGCGCCAGCAGCCAAGAACCCTATAATTCACCCCTCCACTTT.

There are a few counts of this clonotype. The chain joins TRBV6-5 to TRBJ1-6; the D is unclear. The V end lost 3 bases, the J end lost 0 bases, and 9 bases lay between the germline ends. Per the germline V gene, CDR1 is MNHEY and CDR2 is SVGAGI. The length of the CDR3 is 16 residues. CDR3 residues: CASSYWAGSYNSPLHF. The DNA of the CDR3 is TGTGCCAGCAGTTATTGGGCAGGCTCCTATAATTCACCCCTCCACTTT.